The subject of this entry is one TCR beta chain. No antigen is known for it. Amplification of TCR alpha and beta CDR3 regions from RNA used iRepertoire nested multiplex PCR. A single record per CDR3 protein comes from TCRdb applying MiXCR to the multiplex PCR reads. The sample shows 110,000 or so distinct CDR3 sequences, 25% to 30% of them seen only once. Germline V gene sequence: CDR1 DFQATT, CDR2 SNEGSKA (reference sequence). Trimming cost V 1 base and J 5 bases, with 24 bases left between them. This CDR3 is built from 17 residues. The record originates from a study of glioma-infiltrating T cells. The study, taken as a whole, reports: CDR3 overlap between tissue and blood was very small.

The V and J genes are TRBV20-1 and TRBJ2-7, with D possibly matching TRBD2 (6 bases). Material for sequencing was glioma tissue, nonneoplastic brain tissue, or PBMCs (not recorded which). The TCR was taken from a human donor with low-grade glioma or glioblastoma, undergoing nonglioma brain surgery, or in good health (not recorded which). This CDR3 is CSARVGGGRDSYNEQYF. The CDR3 DNA reads TGCAGTGCTAGAGTTGGGGGAGGACGCGACTCCTACAACGAGCAGTACTTC.